A selection of T cell receptor beta chains follows, all from one sample in a study of shared clonotypes between healthy human individuals. The protocol was immunoSEQ multiplex PCR, while the TCRdb copy is restricted to in-frame clones and leaves out a portion. Among roughly 2 million clones, about 94% were seen once, and the ten largest hold 0.13%. Material for sequencing was naive CD4+ T cells sorted from blood. These receptor sequences come from a man younger than 35 in good health. Each CDR3 is given with its conserved first and last residue. D genes are given only for firm matches. Rows may omit the clone size; those that give it use once, few, many or a size class.

d_gene	v_gene	abundance	j_gene	CDR3nt	CDR3aa
.	TRBV29-1	.	TRBJ2-1	TGCAGCGTTGTAGCTCGCGGGCTCTACAATGAGCAGTTCTTC	CSVVARGLYNEQFF
.	TRBV9	.	TRBJ2-1	TGTGCCAGCAGCGTCCTGGGTTCCAACAATGAGCAGTTCTTC	CASSVLGSNNEQFF
TRBD1	TRBV10-3	.	TRBJ1-1	TGTGCCATCAAGCCAGGGGGTGAGACTGAAGCTTTCTTT	CAIKPGGETEAFF
.	TRBV7-9	.	TRBJ1-4	TGTGCCAGCAGCTTACGTGCCAATGAGGAAAAACTGTTTTTT	CASSLRANEEKLFF
.	TRBV27	.	TRBJ1-3	TGTGCCAGCAGTTCGGAACAGGGTCTAGCTGGAAACACCATATATTTT	CASSSEQGLAGNTIYF
.	TRBV5-1	.	TRBJ2-2	TGCGCCAGCAGCTTGGAGGTGGGGACAAATACCGGGGAGCTGTTTTTT	CASSLEVGTNTGELFF
TRBD2	TRBV5-1	.	TRBJ2-5	TGCGCCAGCAGCCTGGGAGGAGCGGGGGGCGGAGAGACCCAGTACTTC	CASSLGGAGGGETQYF
.	TRBV10-3	.	TRBJ1-1	TGTGCCATCAGGCCGGGACCTCCGGGGACTGAAGCTTTCTTT	CAIRPGPPGTEAFF
TRBD1	TRBV27	.	TRBJ2-7	TGTGCCAGCAGTTTATCGACCAACCGGGACAGGCCCTACGAGCAGTACTTC	CASSLSTNRDRPYEQYF
.	TRBV2	.	TRBJ1-1	TGTGCCAGTAATCCCAACGGAGACACTGAAGCTTTCTTT	CASNPNGDTEAFF
.	TRBV28	.	TRBJ1-5	TGTGCCAGCAGTTCGCGGGGTATTGGCAATCAGCCCCAGCATTTT	CASSSRGIGNQPQHF
TRBD2	TRBV29-1	.	TRBJ2-7	TGCAGCGTTAGAACTGGGACTAGCGGAATCTACGAGCAGTACTTC	CSVRTGTSGIYEQYF
.	TRBV2	.	TRBJ2-5	TGTGCCAGCACTTCCGGTCGGGCAGTAGAGACCCAGTACTTC	CASTSGRAVETQYF
TRBD2	TRBV10-3	once	TRBJ2-3	TGTGCCATCAGTGAGTCCGGACTAGTTGCGGATACGCAGTATTTT	CAISESGLVADTQYF
.	TRBV6-5	.	TRBJ1-1	TGTGCCAGCAGCTCCATTACCTCCAACACTGAAGCTTTCTTT	CASSSITSNTEAFF
.	TRBV27	once	TRBJ1-5	TGTGCCAGCGGTCAGGCTAGCAATCAGCCCCAGCATTTT	CASGQASNQPQHF
.	TRBV29-1	.	TRBJ2-7	TGCAGCGTTGAAGATGGTGACTGGGGCTCCTACGAGCAGTACTTC	CSVEDGDWGSYEQYF
.	TRBV28	.	TRBJ1-3	TGTGCCAGCAGTTTGGGGCAGGTATGGGGGCGCGCTATCTCTGGAAACACCATATATTTT	CASSLGQVWGRAISGNTIYF
.	TRBV15	.	TRBJ1-1	TGTGCCACCAGCAGAGCAGAGACAATTGTCAGGGAGGAAGCTTTCTTT	CATSRAETIVREEAFF
TRBD1	TRBV19	.	TRBJ2-7	TGTGCCAGTAGTCGCCAGGGGGCGGACGAGCAGTACTTC	CASSRQGADEQYF
.	TRBV30	.	TRBJ2-7	TGTGCCTGGAGTGGGACAGTAACCTACGAGCAGTACTTC	CAWSGTVTYEQYF
TRBD2	TRBV19	.	TRBJ2-7	TGTGCCAGTAGTATCGTTTTTAGCGGGACTTCGAGCTCCTACGAGCAGTACTTC	CASSIVFSGTSSSYEQYF
.	TRBV30	.	TRBJ1-1	TGTGCCTGGAGTGCCCAGGGAGGATCTGAAGCTTTCTTT	CAWSAQGGSEAFF
TRBD2	TRBV2	.	TRBJ2-3	TGTGCCAGCAGTGAGGTTGCACTAGCGGGAGAAACAGATACGCAGTATTTT	CASSEVALAGETDTQYF
.	TRBV7-2	few	TRBJ1-1	TGTGCCAGCTTACCCCCGGGGGGGACTGAAGCTTTCTTT	CASLPPGGTEAFF
TRBD2	TRBV7-9	.	TRBJ2-1	TGTGCCAGCAGCCAGGGACTAGCGGGGTCTCATGAGCAGTTCTTC	CASSQGLAGSHEQFF
TRBD1	TRBV27	.	TRBJ2-2	TGTGCCAGCAGTCCCTCACAGGGGTCTTACACCGGGGAGCTGTTTTTT	CASSPSQGSYTGELFF
.	TRBV27	.	TRBJ1-1	TGTGCCAGCAGACAAGGTACTGAAGCTTTCTTT	CASRQGTEAFF
.	TRBV4-3	once	TRBJ2-7	TGCGCCAGCAGCCAAGACAGGCAGGGAGTCTCCTACGAGCAGTACTTC	CASSQDRQGVSYEQYF
TRBD1	TRBV6-6	.	TRBJ2-2	TGTGCCAGCTACCCCGGACAGGGTGGAGGTGGGGAGCTGTTTTTT	CASYPGQGGGGELFF
.	TRBV9	.	TRBJ2-5	TGTGCCAGCAGCCCCAGCGGTTACAGTGGGGAGACCCAGTACTTC	CASSPSGYSGETQYF
.	TRBV2	.	TRBJ2-2	TGTGCCAGCAGTGACTCGTTCGGTGGGGGGAACACCGGGGAGCTGTTTTTT	CASSDSFGGGNTGELFF
.	TRBV2	.	TRBJ1-5	TGTGCCAGCAGCTTAGAGGGGGGTTCTAGCAATCAGCCCCAGCATTTT	CASSLEGGSSNQPQHF
.	TRBV4-1	.	TRBJ2-1	TGCGCCAGCAGCCAAGCTTCGACTGGCTATGAGCAGTTCTTC	CASSQASTGYEQFF
.	TRBV5-6	.	TRBJ1-3	TGTGCCAGCAGCTCGGGGCAGGGATACTCTGGAAACACCATATATTTT	CASSSGQGYSGNTIYF
TRBD2	TRBV5-1	.	TRBJ2-6	TGCGCCAGCAGCCCGGGGGGGCTTGGGGCCAACGTCCTGACTTTC	CASSPGGLGANVLTF
TRBD1	TRBV29-1	.	TRBJ2-7	TGCAGCGTTACAGGGGTCTCCTACGAGCAGTACTTC	CSVTGVSYEQYF
.	TRBV5-8	.	TRBJ2-1	TGTGCCAGCAGCTTGGGTGACTCCCCACAAAATGAGCAGTTCTTC	CASSLGDSPQNEQFF
.	TRBV29-1	.	TRBJ1-5	TGCAGCGTTGGCAGGGGCGTGGATCAGCCCCAGCATTTT	CSVGRGVDQPQHF
.	TRBV9	.	TRBJ2-5	TGTGCCAGCAGCGTAGCCGTATCCCAAGAGACCCAGTACTTC	CASSVAVSQETQYF